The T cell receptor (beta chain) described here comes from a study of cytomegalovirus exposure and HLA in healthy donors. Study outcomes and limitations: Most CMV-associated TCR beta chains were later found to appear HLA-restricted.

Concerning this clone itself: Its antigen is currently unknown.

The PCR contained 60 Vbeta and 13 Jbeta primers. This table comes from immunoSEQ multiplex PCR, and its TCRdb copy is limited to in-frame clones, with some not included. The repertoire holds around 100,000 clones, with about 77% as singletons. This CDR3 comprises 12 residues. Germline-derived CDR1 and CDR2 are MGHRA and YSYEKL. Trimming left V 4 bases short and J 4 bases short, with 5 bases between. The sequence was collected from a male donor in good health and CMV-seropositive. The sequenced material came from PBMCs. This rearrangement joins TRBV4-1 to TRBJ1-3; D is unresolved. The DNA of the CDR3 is TGCGCCAGCAGCCCTGGCGGAAACACCATATATTTT. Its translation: CASSPGGNTIYF.